The 20 T cell receptor beta chains below come from one sample, sequenced in a study of shared clonotypes between healthy human individuals. Here immunoSEQ multiplex PCR was the method, and the copy in TCRdb shows in-frame clones only, minus some. The sample lists about 710,000 clones, about two thirds occurring once. Input material: memory CD4+ T cells sorted from blood. Sample subset: CD45RA-negative fraction. These receptors were taken from a woman aged 25 to 39 in good health.

The sample holds one count of this clone. This chain connects TRBV5-8 to TRBJ2-3; 10 bases are a match to TRBD2. Germline assignment: CDR1 SGHTS and CDR2 YDEGEE. V dropped 4 bases and J dropped 0; count of bases not matched to a gene: 5. The CDR3 consists of 16 residues. DNA for the CDR3: TGTGCCAGCAGCAATCTAGCGGGAGCGAGCACAGATACGCAGTATTTT. The encoded protein is CASSNLAGASTDTQYF.

The genes are TRBV7-6 and TRBJ2-1; 12 positions agree with TRBD2. CDR1 SGHVS and CDR2 FNYEAQ come from the germline V gene. CDR3 length: 16 residues. V was pared by 2 bases and J by 7 bases, with 6 bases of the junction left unmatched. In nucleotides, the CDR3 is TGTGCCAGCAGCTTAACGACTAGCGGGAGACGAAATGAGCAGTTCTTC. Translating it yields CASSLTTSGRRNEQFF.

CDR3 amino acids: CASSQTADNQPQHF. Here the CDR3 DNA reads TGTGCCAGCAGTCAAACAGCGGACAATCAGCCCCAGCATTTT. The chain uses TRBV6-5 and TRBJ1-5; D not certain. This CDR3 is built from 14 residues. The V end lost 5 bases, the J end lost 3 bases, and 11 bases lay between the germline ends. Germline CDR1 and CDR2: MNHEY and SVGAGI.

A note on this clone: This sample includes further DNA sequences coding for the same CDR3. V is TRBV5-4 and J is TRBJ1-2; D might be TRBD1 (5 bases). V gave up 5 bases and J gave up 2 bases, with 10 bases separating them. The CDR3 has 13 amino acids. Germline CDR1 reads SGHNT; CDR2 reads YYREEE (reference sequence). CDR3 loop: CASSRDGNYGYTF. The CDR3 DNA is TGTGCCAGCAGTCGGGACGGAAACTATGGCTACACCTTC. Drawing the rest from reference TRBV5-4 and TRBJ1-2, the complete variable domain is ETGVTQSPTHLIKTRGQQVTLRCSSQSGHNTVSWYQQALGQGPQFIFQYYREEENGRGNFPPRFSGLQFPNYSSELNVNALELDDSALYLCASSRDGNYGYTFGSGTRLTVV.

This clone was counted once. The V call is TRBV5-4, the J call TRBJ2-1; the match to TRBD2 covers 9 bases. The germline V gene encodes CDR1 SGHNT and CDR2 YYREEE (reference sequence). CDR3 length: 16 residues. V lost 5 bases to trimming and J lost 6 bases; unmatched junction nucleotides: 12. The DNA of the CDR3 is TGTGCCAGCAGGAGCGGGGGCGGGAGGGCCACCAATGAGCAGTTCTTC. It encodes CASRSGGGRATNEQFF. Drawing the rest from reference TRBV5-4 and TRBJ2-1, the complete variable domain is ETGVTQSPTHLIKTRGQQVTLRCSSQSGHNTVSWYQQALGQGPQFIFQYYREEENGRGNFPPRFSGLQFPNYSSELNVNALELDDSALYLCASRSGGGRATNEQFFGPGTRLTVL.

The CDR3 bases are TGTGCCAGCAGCTTATTTGGGACTAGCGGCTACAATGAGCAGTTCTTC. Encoded protein: CASSLFGTSGYNEQFF. The chain is built from TRBV7-3 and TRBJ2-1; 11 bases line up with TRBD2. This CDR3 region has 16 residues. Germline V gives CDR1 SGHTA, CDR2 FQGTGA. The V and J ends lost 2 bases and 3 bases, in that order; junction bases with no gene match: 3.

V is TRBV7-3 and J is TRBJ2-2; D possibly corresponds to TRBD2 (6 bases). Per the germline V gene, CDR1 is SGHTA and CDR2 is FQGTGA. Trimming removed 6 bases from V and 2 bases from J, with 16 bases in between. CDR3 length: 16 residues. Written as DNA, the CDR3 is TGTGCCAGCAGTTATGCGGGACTTGGTAACACCGGGGAGCTGTTTTTT. It encodes CASSYAGLGNTGELFF.

The chain has TRBV7-9 and TRBJ2-1; 10 bases line up with TRBD2. The V gene's germline CDR1 is SEHNR and CDR2 FQNEAQ (reference sequence). V was pared by 5 bases and J by 10 bases, with 5 bases of the junction left unmatched. The length of the CDR3 is 13 residues. The CDR3 loop reads CASSALLAGEQFF. DNA of the CDR3: TGTGCCAGCAGCGCTCTACTAGCGGGGGAGCAGTTCTTC.

For this clone: The identical CDR3 is also encoded by other nucleotide sequences in the sample. The V and J genes are TRBV18 and TRBJ1-1; the D gene is possibly TRBD1 (5 bases). This CDR3 has 14 amino acids. Germline CDR1 and CDR2: KGHSH and LQKENI. V was shortened by 2 bases and J by 1 base, with 8 bases between the two germline ends. The CDR3 loop reads CASSPDRKNTEAFF. CDR3 nucleotides: TGTGCCAGCTCACCAGACAGAAAGAACACTGAAGCTTTCTTT.

The rearrangement uses TRBV30 and TRBJ2-1, with TRBD1 identical over 8 bases. Germline V CDR1 and CDR2: GTSNPN, SVGIG (reference sequence). CDR3 length: 14 amino acids. After removal of 1 base from V and 2 bases from J, the junction contained 1 base not matched to a gene. In nucleotides, the CDR3 is TGTGCCTGGAGTGCGGACAGGGCCTACAATGAGCAGTTCTTC. This codes for CAWSADRAYNEQFF. Based on the CDR3 plus reference TRBV30 and TRBJ2-1, the full variable domain is SQTIHQWPATLVQPVGSPLSLECTVEGTSNPNLYWYRQAAGRGLQLLFYSVGIGQISSEVPQNLSASRPQDRQFILSSKKLLLSDSGFYLCAWSADRAYNEQFFGPGTRLTVL.

This chain links TRBV7-9 with TRBJ2-2, with D unresolved. Germline V gene lookup returns CDR1 SEHNR and CDR2 FQNEAQ (reference sequence). The CDR3 contains 14 residues. Trimming left V 5 bases short and J 1 base short, with 8 bases between. CDR3 sequence reads: CASSPDGNTGELFF. Written as DNA, the CDR3 is TGTGCCAGCAGCCCGGACGGGAACACCGGGGAGCTGTTTTTT.

This clone was counted a few times. The J gene is TRBJ1-2, the V gene TRBV28; a possible D gene is TRBD1 (5 bases). Germline assignment: CDR1 MDHEN and CDR2 SYDVKM. This CDR3 spans 14 amino acids. Trimming pared 1 base from V and 8 bases from J, leaving 14 bases between. The CDR3 is CASSLYRGFEGYTF. The CDR3 coding sequence is TGTGCCAGCAGTTTATATCGGGGGTTCGAAGGCTACACCTTC.

The chain recombines TRBV21-1 with TRBJ2-7; TRBD2 was called by the table and not checked on the DNA. TRBV21-1 is labeled a pseudogene. The CDR3 contains 15 residues. This chain's CDR3 is CASSNFSESSYEQYF. In DNA, the CDR3 is TGTGCCAGCAGCAATTTTTCGGAGAGCTCCTACGAGCAGTACTTC.

The chain carries TRBV28 and TRBJ2-3; D is tentatively TRBD1 or TRBD2 (5 bases each). V shed 8 bases and J shed 7 bases, with 7 bases lying between them. The CDR3 is 10 amino acids. The germline V gene encodes CDR1 MDHEN and CDR2 SYDVKM. CDR3 sequence (DNA): TGTGCCAGCGGGGGTTATACGCAGTATTTT. Its translation is CASGGYTQYF.

The chain carries TRBV6-6 and TRBJ1-5; D unresolved. This CDR3 is built from 14 residues. The V gene's germline CDR1 is MNHNY and CDR2 SVGAGI (reference sequence). Deletions cut 7 bases from V and 0 bases from J, with 10 bases between. The CDR3 DNA sequence: TGTGCCAGCAAAGGGTTGGATAGCAATCAGCCCCAGCATTTT. Its translation is CASKGLDSNQPQHF.

V gene TRBV19 combines with J gene TRBJ2-3; D is perhaps TRBD1 (6 bases). Trimming stripped 3 bases from V and 4 bases from J, with 11 bases between. This CDR3 comprises 14 residues. Germline CDR1 reads LNHDA; CDR2 reads SQIVND (reference sequence). In DNA form, the CDR3 reads TGTGCCAGTAGTATTAGGGGGAGCGCAGATACGCAGTATTTT. It yields the protein CASSIRGSADTQYF. The variable domain in full, completed from reference TRBV19 and TRBJ2-3, reads DGGITQSPKYLFRKEGQNVTLSCEQNLNHDAMYWYRQDPGQGLRLIYYSQIVNDFQKGDIAEGYSVSREKKESFPLTVTSAQKNPTAFYLCASSIRGSADTQYFGPGTRLTVL.

V gene TRBV28 combines with J gene TRBJ2-3; D unclear. This CDR3 has 14 residues. The germline V and J ends were trimmed by 1 base and 4 bases, with 9 bases remaining between them. The germline CDR1 and CDR2 sequences are MDHEN and SYDVKM. CDR3 protein: CASSLSTAPDTQYF. The CDR3 nucleotides read TGTGCCAGCAGTTTATCGACGGCCCCAGATACGCAGTATTTT.

The chain carries TRBV7-9 and TRBJ2-5; TRBD1 agrees at 9 bases. CDR3 length equals 16 residues. J was trimmed by 1 base and V by 5 bases; bases with no gene match: 8. Per germline, CDR1 SEHNR and CDR2 FQNEAQ (reference sequence). The CDR3 protein is CASSRTPGQGQETQYF. The CDR3 nucleotides are TGTGCCAGCAGCCGGACTCCGGGACAGGGCCAAGAGACCCAGTACTTC.

V gene TRBV19 combines with J gene TRBJ2-7; the D gene is possibly TRBD2 (6 bases). In germline, CDR1 is LNHDA, CDR2 SQIVND (reference sequence). V lost 5 bases and J 1 base, leaving 12 bases between the germline ends. The CDR3 totals 14 residues. The CDR3 here is CASSEPGRSYEQYF. CDR3 nucleotides: TGTGCCAGTAGTGAACCTGGGAGGTCCTACGAGCAGTACTTC.

The rearrangement joins TRBV5-6 to TRBJ2-3; 7 nucleotides align to TRBD1. Germline CDR1 reads SGHDT; CDR2 reads YYEEEE. Unmatched junction bases numbered 6, after V lost 1 base and J lost 4 bases. The CDR3 spans 15 residues. The CDR3 DNA sequence: TGTGCCAGCAGCTTGTTAGACAGGGATCCAGATACGCAGTATTTT. Amino acid sequence: CASSLLDRDPDTQYF.